Following are 16 T cell receptor beta chains from one sample sequenced in a study of blood T cell repertoires in COVID-19. Generated by immunoSEQ multiplex PCR, the TCRdb table keeps only in-frame clones and is missing some. The table shows 300,000 or so clones, with 70% to 90% occurring only once. Material: peripheral blood. Every receptor here comes from a woman aged 40 to 49 with acute or convalescent COVID-19.

V gene TRBV6-6 combines with J gene TRBJ1-1; D is possibly TRBD1 (5 bases). Germline V lookup: CDR1 MNHNY, CDR2 SVGAGI (reference sequence). The CDR3 contains 14 residues. Deletions cut 6 bases from V and 10 bases from J, with 21 bases between. The CDR3 loop is CASSEGLHGPAAFF. The CDR3 bases are TGTGCCAGCAGCGAGGGACTTCACGGTCCTGCAGCTTTCTTT.

The V gene is TRBV19, the J gene TRBJ1-5; 9 bases line up with TRBD1. Germline V CDR1 and CDR2: LNHDA, SQIVND (reference sequence). Trimming removed 5 bases from V and 6 bases from J; junction bases left unmatched: 11. The CDR3 is 16 residues long. The CDR3 DNA reads as TGTGCCAGTAGTCCGGGGGACAGGGCGTCTCTTCAGCCCCAGCATTTT. Its protein is CASSPGDRASLQPQHF.

This clone was counted only a few times. The J gene is TRBJ2-1, the V gene TRBV4-1; 7 positions match TRBD2. Trimming removed 0 bases from V and 9 bases from J; junction bases left unmatched: 14. CDR3 length equals 17 residues. From germline, CDR1 is MGHRA and CDR2 YSYEKL. The CDR3 protein is CASSQEAESGERREQFF. CDR3 nucleotides: TGCGCCAGCAGCCAAGAGGCTGAGAGCGGGGAAAGGCGTGAGCAGTTCTTC.

The chain has TRBV4-1 and TRBJ2-1, with 10 bases fitting TRBD2. The CDR3 spans 18 residues. V gave up 2 bases and J gave up 0 bases; unmatched junction bases: 7. Germline values: CDR1 MGHRA, CDR2 YSYEKL. The CDR3 sequence: CASSQSSGGPTSYNEQFF. The CDR3 DNA reads TGCGCCAGCAGCCAATCTAGCGGGGGCCCAACCTCCTACAATGAGCAGTTCTTC.

The chain has TRBV19 and TRBJ1-1, with no clear D. Trimming took off 7 bases at V and 5 bases at J, with 14 bases between the two ends. This CDR3 comprises 13 residues. Germline CDR1 reads LNHDA; CDR2 reads SQIVND (reference sequence). This CDR3 reads CASIPNSGTEAFF. CDR3 coding DNA: TGTGCCAGTATCCCTAACTCGGGGACTGAAGCTTTCTTT.

This chain links TRBV15 with TRBJ1-5; possible D gene TRBD1, 6 bases. Trimming took off 5 bases at V and 4 bases at J, with 12 bases between the two ends. CDR1 and CDR2 (germline): LNHNV, YYDKDF (reference sequence). CDR3 length equals 14 residues. The CDR3: CATSEGGGNQPQHF. DNA for the CDR3: TGTGCCACCAGCGAGGGGGGAGGGAATCAGCCCCAGCATTTT. Full variable domain (outside the CDR3, taken from reference TRBV15 and TRBJ1-5): DAMVIQNPRYQVTQFGKPVTLSCSQTLNHNVMYWYQQKSSQAPKLLFHYYDKDFNNEADTPDNFQSRRPNTSFCFLDIRSPGLGDTAMYLCATSEGGGNQPQHFGDGTRLSIL.

V gene TRBV27 combines with J gene TRBJ2-1, with 10 positions matching TRBD2. Looked up from germline, CDR1 is MNHEY and CDR2 is SMNVEV (reference sequence). After removal of 7 bases from V and 8 bases from J, the junction contained 17 bases not matched to a gene. The CDR3 sequence is 17 residues long. CDR3 in amino acids: CASTEWSGGAVSDEQFF. CDR3 sequence (DNA): TGTGCCAGCACAGAGTGGAGCGGGGGGGCGGTTAGCGATGAGCAGTTCTTC.

The DNA of the CDR3 is TGTGCCTGGAGTCGCGACAGTCAAGGTTATCAGCCCCAGCATTTT. It yields the protein CAWSRDSQGYQPQHF. The chain employs TRBV30 and TRBJ1-5, with a weak D call TRBD1 (5 bases). CDR1 is GTSNPN and CDR2 is SVGIG in the germline V gene (reference sequence). The V and J ends lost 2 bases and 5 bases respectively, with 16 bases between them. The CDR3 is 15 amino acids.

CDR3 nucleotides: TGTGCCAGTAGACAGTCCTCTGGAAACACCATATATTTT. Its protein product is CASRQSSGNTIYF. The J gene is TRBJ1-3, the V gene TRBV12-3 or TRBV12-4, with D maybe TRBD1 (5 bases). V lost 9 bases and J 0 bases, leaving 9 bases between the germline ends. This CDR3 spans 13 amino acids.

This chain links TRBV5-1 with TRBJ1-2; D remains ambiguous. There are 15 residues in the CDR3. V was pared by 0 bases and J by 2 bases, with 11 bases between. The germline V gene has CDR1 SGHRS and CDR2 YFSETQ. The CDR3 region has the DNA TGCGCCAGCAGCTTGGCGCCAAGGGAGAACTATGGCTACACCTTC. Protein sequence: CASSLAPRENYGYTF.

Comment on this clone: Other DNA sequences in the sample encode the same CDR3. The J gene is TRBJ1-2, the V gene TRBV27; perhaps TRBD1 as D (5 bases). V was clipped by 3 bases and J by 5 bases, with 13 bases between them. CDR1 is MNHEY, CDR2 SMNVEV, per germline (reference sequence). The CDR3 contains 14 residues. The CDR3 spells CASSLGGSAYGYTF. The CDR3 nucleotides are TGTGCCAGCAGTTTGGGGGGGTCCGCTTATGGCTACACCTTC.

The chain recombines TRBV28 with TRBJ2-7; the D gene is possibly TRBD1 (5 bases). With 7 bases removed from V and 3 bases from J, the gap between germline ends came to 16 bases. The germline gives CDR1 MDHEN, CDR2 SYDVKM. This CDR3 is built from 14 residues. The CDR3 DNA reads TGTGCCAGCATCCCCCAGGGTCCTGGCTACGAGCAGTACGTC. This gives the protein CASIPQGPGYEQYV.

This chain connects TRBV6-5 to TRBJ2-2; TRBD1 matches at 7 bases. The CDR3 contains 15 residues. Trimming took 6 bases from V and 2 from J; bases not matched to a gene: 6. The germline CDR1 and CDR2 sequences are MNHEY and SVGAGI. This chain's CDR3 is CASRTGITNTGELFF. The CDR3 DNA is TGTGCCAGCAGGACAGGGATTACCAACACCGGGGAGCTGTTTTTT.

The chain couples TRBV5-8 to TRBJ1-1; D call uncertain. Trimming removed 4 bases from V and 0 bases from J, with 16 bases in between. From germline, CDR1 is SGHTS and CDR2 YDEGEE. The CDR3 runs 16 residues. The CDR3 DNA is TGTGCCAGCAGCCGGAGCCCTAGGTATATGAACACTGAAGCTTTCTTT. Translated: CASSRSPRYMNTEAFF. The whole variable domain, remainder taken from reference TRBV5-8 and TRBJ1-1, is EAGVTQSPTHLIKTRGQQATLRCSPISGHTSVYWYQQALGLGLQFLLWYDEGEERNRGNFPPRFSGRQFPNYSSELNVNALELEDSALYLCASSRSPRYMNTEAFFGQGTRLTVV.

The rearrangement joins TRBV19 to TRBJ2-6; possibly TRBD2 for D (5 bases). The CDR3 sequence is 18 residues long. Germline assignment: CDR1 LNHDA and CDR2 SQIVND (reference sequence). The germline V and J ends were trimmed by 0 bases and 1 base, with 13 bases remaining between them. CDR3 in amino acids: CASSIDVGTGSGANVLTF. CDR3 DNA: TGTGCCAGTAGTATAGATGTGGGCACGGGGTCTGGGGCCAACGTCCTGACTTTC.

The J gene is TRBJ1-6, the V gene TRBV20-1, with D possibly being TRBD1 (5 bases). Between the trimmed V and J ends, which lost 3 bases and 9 bases, there was a span of 27 bases. Germline V gives CDR1 DFQATT, CDR2 SNEGSKA (reference sequence). The CDR3 contains 18 residues. CDR3 in amino acids: CSASGVGRVGYKGSPLHF. The CDR3 nucleotides are TGCAGTGCTAGTGGGGTAGGCAGGGTGGGCTACAAGGGTTCACCCCTCCACTTT.